One T cell receptor beta chain is described in this entry. Sequencing was performed with immunoSEQ multiplex PCR; in TCRdb, only in-frame clones are kept and a portion is missing. The sample carries about 370,000 clones, roughly 86% recorded once. The data were taken from a study of blood T cell repertoires in COVID-19. The J segment lost 2 bases and the V segment lost 4 bases, leaving 5 bases of the junction unmatched. CDR1 and CDR2 from the germline V gene are LGHNA and YSLEER. The CDR3 extends over 14 amino acids. V and J are TRBV4-3 and TRBJ2-7; 7 bases line up with TRBD1. The source of this sequence is a woman aged 30 to 39 who had recovered from COVID-19. The sample was PBMCs or T cells enriched from blood (not recorded which). CDR3 residues: CASSRGQEPYEQYF. DNA of the CDR3: TGCGCCAGCAGCCGCGGACAGGAGCCCTACGAGCAGTACTTC.